This TCR beta chain appears in the sequencing data of a study of blood T cell repertoires in COVID-19. Looking at the study overall: Spain, Italy and the United States supplied samples that represented acute and convalescent COVID-19. Sample material is recorded as cDNA or gDNA derived from T cells, B-cell-depleted T cells, or PBMCs.

Recovered status applied to Cohort 3 donors who had two consecutive negative PCRs. It also applied to those with clearance or with symptom resolution. Generated by immunoSEQ multiplex PCR, the TCRdb table keeps only in-frame clones and is missing some. The data show 350,000 to 400,000 clones, with roughly 87% seen just once and 2.5% to 3% held by the top ten. V was clipped by 4 bases and J by 0 bases, with 19 bases between them. The germline CDR1 and CDR2 sequences are SGDLS and YYNGEE. This CDR3 contains 17 residues. The J gene is TRBJ1-2, the V gene TRBV9, with a tentative D call TRBD1 (5 bases). Sequences were obtained from PBMCs or T cells enriched from blood (not recorded which). The sequence was collected from a woman aged 25 to 45 who had recovered from COVID-19. The CDR3 reads CASSYTTQTESNYGYTF. CDR3 DNA sequence: TGTGCCAGCAGCTACACGACTCAGACAGAATCTAACTATGGCTACACCTTC.